This T cell receptor beta chain was identified in a study of PD-L1 blockade in urothelial cancer. Background on the study: From 2014, patients received atezolizumab, given as 1,200 mg intravenously every 3 weeks. Analyzed time points were 3 weeks (second dose) and 6 weeks after therapy began.

As to time point: peripheral blood 6 weeks after treatment start. Patients were living with locally advanced or metastatic urothelial carcinoma. Every PCR received spiked-in synthetic TCR analog templates. Clones were read by immunoSEQ multiplex PCR, and TCRdb kept only the in-frame ones, dropping some. The data hold about 45,000 clones, with roughly 82% observed a single time. The specimen comprised PBMCs, sampled around atezolizumab (anti-PD-L1) treatment. The clonotype was recovered from a man aged 60-69 years with urothelial cancer.

The CDR3 is CASSQSTGGIRAGEQYF. DNA for the CDR3: TGTGCCAGCAGCCAAAGTACTGGAGGGATCAGAGCGGGGGAGCAGTACTTC. The chain links TRBV14 to TRBJ2-7; 7 nucleotides match TRBD2. V was clipped by 2 bases and J by 7 bases; unmatched bases: 17. There are 17 residues in the CDR3. Germline assignment: CDR1 SGHDN and CDR2 FVKESK. The full variable domain, its missing parts supplied by reference TRBV14 and TRBJ2-7, is EAGVTQFPSHSVIEKGQTVTLRCDPISGHDNLYWYRRVMGKEIKFLLHFVKESKQDESGMPNNRFLAERTGGTYSTLKVQPAELEDSGVYFCASSQSTGGIRAGEQYFGPGTRLTVT.